This note documents a single TCR beta chain sequence. Its antigen is not known. The data were obtained in a study of CD8+ T cells in alopecia areata. Study summary: Those treated were given oral tofacitinib at 5 to 10 mg twice daily. The study, taken as a whole, reports: Lesional scalp, especially alopecia totalis/universalis, showed higher clonality than normal scalp.

Sequencing used cDNA as its template, made by extracting RNA and reverse transcribing it. Method: immunoSEQ multiplex PCR; TCRdb's copy keeps in-frame clones and lacks some. Of under 150,000 clones listed, more than 40% are singletons. Germline lookup yields CDR1 SGHNT and CDR2 YYREEE (reference sequence). The CDR3 is 16 amino acids. J lost 2 bases, V lost 4 bases, and 4 bases had no gene match. The treatment was: oral pan-JAK inhibitor, 5-10 mg twice daily. Samples from alopecia areata patients were lesional scalp punch biopsies and peripheral blood. The sequences come from CD4+ T cells sorted from blood, collected at week 4, from a patient treated with tofacitinib. This chain connects TRBV5-4 to TRBJ2-3, with 13 bases identical to TRBD2. This TCR was sampled from a human donor with alopecia areata. The CDR3 DNA follows: TGTGCCAGCAGCGAACTAGCGGGAGGGATCACAGATACGCAGTATTTT. This encodes CASSELAGGITDTQYF.